Included here is one T cell receptor (beta chain) sequence, with context. What it binds is not known. The sample belongs to a study of blood T cells in healthy people across ages. Points from the study as a whole: Researchers deemed the diversity estimates from one million T cells underestimates. Older individuals had lower TCR beta diversity per million T cells (the decline was roughly linear). Naive T cell percentage by flow cytometry tracked strongly with beta diversity.

Sample-barcoded 5' priming and a J-beta primer mix drove a second PCR of 7 to 11 cycles. Each of the cDNA molecules was tagged by a template-switch adaptor with 12 random nucleotides. TCRdb fed the 5' RACE reads into MiXCR, producing one record per CDR3 protein. The table records more than 650,000 distinct CDR3 sequences, about 55% of them present only once. V lost 4 bases and J lost 0, with 11 bases in between. In germline, CDR1 is SGHRS, CDR2 YFSETQ. This CDR3 comprises 16 residues. J is TRBJ2-6 and V is TRBV5-1; unclear D gene. What was sequenced was blood. The receptor comes from an elderly man in good health. CDR3 nucleotide sequence: TGCGCCAGCAGCCCCCGTGCGCGCTCTGGGGCCAACGTCCTGACTTTC. This codes for CASSPRARSGANVLTF.